This T cell receptor beta chain was documented in a study of shared T cell receptors in the human thymus. CDR1 is WSHSY, CDR2 SAAADI, per germline. V shed 4 bases and J shed 10 bases, with 19 bases lying between them. The CDR3 runs 15 residues. Repertoires were generated with immunoSEQ multiplex PCR, while TCRdb's copy carries only in-frame clones and drops some. The table lists approximately 730,000 clones, over 75% of them singletons. This same sample was also part of a study on human thymus T cells.

The chain uses TRBV10-2 and TRBJ2-2; a possible D gene is TRBD1 (6 bases). This clonotype was sampled from a girl under three years old with a congenital heart defect. Sequencing used thymocytes. The CDR3: CASSATGQREKELFF. The CDR3 DNA sequence: TGCGCCAGCAGTGCAACCGGACAGAGAGAAAAGGAGCTGTTTTTT.